This TCR beta chain was captured in a study of T cell responses to AZD1222 COVID-19 vaccine. Study-level points and caveats: Increased Spike-specific TCR breadth and depth were observed after two AZD1222 doses. CD4 TCRs associated with vaccination spanned spike, dominating at 160-218 and 743-854. It was only after the peak T cell response that any repertoires were sampled.

Germline V gives CDR1 SGHRS, CDR2 YFSETQ. This CDR3 region has 16 residues. V gave up 0 bases and J gave up 0 bases, with 10 bases separating them. This clone was observed a few times. The antigen is not known. Clones were read by immunoSEQ multiplex PCR, and TCRdb kept only the in-frame ones, dropping some. Among around 94,000 clones listed, around nine tenths were seen once. The material sequenced was peripheral blood, taken on day 0 of AZD1222 vaccination. The chain couples TRBV5-1 to TRBJ2-1, with D unresolved. The receptor was derived from an adult in good health. CDR3 region: CASSLASWSSYNEQFF. The CDR3 region has the DNA TGCGCCAGCAGCTTGGCCAGTTGGAGCTCCTACAATGAGCAGTTCTTC.